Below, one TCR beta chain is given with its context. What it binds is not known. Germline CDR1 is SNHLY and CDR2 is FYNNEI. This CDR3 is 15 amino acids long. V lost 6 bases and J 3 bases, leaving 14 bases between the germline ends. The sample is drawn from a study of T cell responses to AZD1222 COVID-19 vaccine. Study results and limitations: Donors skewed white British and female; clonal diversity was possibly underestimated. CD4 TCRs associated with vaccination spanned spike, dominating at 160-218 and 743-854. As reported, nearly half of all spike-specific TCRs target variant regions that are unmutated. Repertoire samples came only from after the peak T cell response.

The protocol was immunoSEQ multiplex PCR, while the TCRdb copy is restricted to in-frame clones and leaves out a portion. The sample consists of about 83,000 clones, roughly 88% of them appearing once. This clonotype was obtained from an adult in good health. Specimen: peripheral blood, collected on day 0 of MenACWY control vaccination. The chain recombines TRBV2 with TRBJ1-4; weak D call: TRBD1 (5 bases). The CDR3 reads CASSGAGISNEKLFF. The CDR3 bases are TGTGCCAGCAGCGGGGCGGGGATTTCTAATGAAAAACTGTTTTTT.